This T cell receptor beta chain derives from a study of CD8 T cells in ankylosing spondylitis. Study-level results: Among TCR beta sequences, a motif of under ten highly homologous variants appeared characteristic of ankylosing spondylitis blood.

TCRdb itself ran the 5' RACE reads through MiXCR, one entry per CDR3 protein. Here the sample spans roughly 700,000 distinct CDR3 sequences, around 19% being singletons. About this clonotype itself: The antigen remains undetermined. At one boundary the junction diverges from the germline segment, which might be a read error.

This CDR3 spans 15 amino acids. Germline-derived CDR1 and CDR2 are SGHDT and YYEEEE. The receptor comes from a male donor with ankylosing spondylitis. The chain employs TRBV5-6 and TRBJ2-3, with 7 positions matching TRBD1. Sequenced sample: blood, either unsorted or a sorted T cell fraction (not recorded which). The CDR3, as DNA: TGTGCCAGCAGCCGCGAGGGGGCCCGCAGAAATACGCGGTATTTT. Protein: CASSREGARRNTRYF.